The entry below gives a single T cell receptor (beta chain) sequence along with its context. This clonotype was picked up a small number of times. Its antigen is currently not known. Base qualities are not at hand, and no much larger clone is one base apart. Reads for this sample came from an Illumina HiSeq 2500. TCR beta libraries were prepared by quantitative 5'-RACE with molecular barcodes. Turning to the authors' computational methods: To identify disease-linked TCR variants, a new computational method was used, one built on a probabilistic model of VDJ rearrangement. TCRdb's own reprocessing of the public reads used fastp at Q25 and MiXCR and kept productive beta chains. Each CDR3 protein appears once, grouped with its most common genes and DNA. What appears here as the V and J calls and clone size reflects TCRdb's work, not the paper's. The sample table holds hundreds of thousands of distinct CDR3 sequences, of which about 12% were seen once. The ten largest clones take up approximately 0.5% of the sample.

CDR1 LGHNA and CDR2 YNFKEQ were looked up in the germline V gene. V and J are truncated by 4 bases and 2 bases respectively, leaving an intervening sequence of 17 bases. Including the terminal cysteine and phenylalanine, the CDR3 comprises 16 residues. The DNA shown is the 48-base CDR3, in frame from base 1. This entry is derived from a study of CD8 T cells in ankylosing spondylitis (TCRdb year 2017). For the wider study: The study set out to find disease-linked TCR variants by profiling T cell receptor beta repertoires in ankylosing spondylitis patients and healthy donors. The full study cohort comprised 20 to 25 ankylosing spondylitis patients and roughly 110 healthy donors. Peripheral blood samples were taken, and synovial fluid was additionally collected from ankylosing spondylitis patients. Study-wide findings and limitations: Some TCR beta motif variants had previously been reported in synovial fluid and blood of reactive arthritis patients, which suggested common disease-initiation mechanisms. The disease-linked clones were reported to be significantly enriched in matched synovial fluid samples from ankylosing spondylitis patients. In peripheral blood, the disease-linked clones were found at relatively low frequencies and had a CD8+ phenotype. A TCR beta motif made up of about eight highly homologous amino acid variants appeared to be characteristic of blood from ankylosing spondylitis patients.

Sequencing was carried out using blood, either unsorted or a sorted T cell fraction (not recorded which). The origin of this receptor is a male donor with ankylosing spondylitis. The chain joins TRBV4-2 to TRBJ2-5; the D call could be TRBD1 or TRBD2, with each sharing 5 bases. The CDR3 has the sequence CASSPGAAEGQETQYF. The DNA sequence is TGTGCCAGCAGCCCCGGGGCCGCCGAGGGGCAAGAGACCCAGTACTTC.